The TCR beta chain described here comes from a study of OX40 agonist ivuxolimab in advanced cancers. General study results and limits: At 0.1 to 3.0 mg/kg, clonal expansion of CD4+ and CD8+ blood T cells had occurred by week 6.

Germline values: CDR1 SGHTA, CDR2 FQGTGA. Trimming shortened V by 6 bases and J by 4 bases, and 18 bases separated the two germline ends. This CDR3 is 16 amino acids long. In the case of this clone: Its antigen remains unknown.

Libraries were prepared by immunoSEQ multiplex PCR; TCRdb keeps only in-frame clonotypes and omits some of them. The table records roughly 120,000 clones, under 95% of them present only once. The V and J genes are TRBV7-3 and TRBJ2-2; possibly TRBD2 for D (5 bases). This clonotype originated in an adult with an advanced solid tumor such as melanoma, head and neck, liver or kidney cancer. The sample was CD4+ or CD8+ T cells sorted from blood, taken in a trial of the OX40 agonist ivuxolimab. CDR3 sequence (DNA): TGTGCCAGCAGGCCATCCCTAGAGGGAAGCACCGGGGAGCTGTTTTTT. Protein: CASRPSLEGSTGELFF. Complete variable domain (other parts from reference TRBV7-3 and TRBJ2-2): GAGVSQTPSNKVTEKGKYVELRCDPISGHTALYWYRQSLGQGPEFLIYFQGTGAADDSGLPNDRFFAVRPEGSVSTLKIQRTERGDSAVYLCASRPSLEGSTGELFFGEGSRLTVL.